This T cell receptor beta chain was found in a study of a mutant IDH1 vaccine in newly diagnosed glioma. Looking at the study overall: Treated patients, about 60% male and around 40% female, averaged about 40 years of age.

Stated time point: week 47, end of study. Every vaccine dose comprised 300 ug of mutant IDH1 20-mer peptide plus topical imiquimod. The assay was immunoSEQ multiplex PCR, and TCRdb's table has in-frame clones only and misses some. The sample includes roughly 31,000 clones, approximately 84% of them seen just once. Study results and limitations: Induction of immune responses by the vaccine occurred in roughly 93% of patients.

The germline CDR1 and CDR2 sequences are SGHDT and YYEEEE. V dropped 2 bases and J dropped 0 bases, with 9 bases sitting between them. The CDR3 has 15 amino acids. Regarding this clone: The antigen is unknown.

The chain is built from TRBV5-6 and TRBJ2-1; D remains ambiguous. The sequencing here drew on PBMCs, taken from a glioma patient whose treatment included an IDH1 peptide vaccine. The source is a man aged 25-45 years with glioma. The CDR3 DNA reads as TGTGCCAGCAGCTTTTTGCGAAGCTCCTACAATGAGCAGTTCTTC. This codes for CASSFLRSSYNEQFF.